This T cell receptor (beta chain) was documented in a study of post-analysis software for immune sequencing data. Study findings and constraints: Compared with controls, patients showed significantly lower normalized Chao1 diversity. F measure clustering grouped samples strongly by preparation batch. Four to six TRBV segments (TRBV5-6, TRBV5-1 and TRBV20-1 among them) occurred more frequently in patients than in controls.

This clonotype showed up just a few times. What it binds is not known. The CDR3 is 13 residues long. Per germline, CDR1 SQVTM and CDR2 ANQGSEA. Between the trimmed V and J ends, which lost 2 bases and 2 bases, there was a span of 10 bases. Prepared TCR beta cDNA libraries contained unique molecular identifiers. T cells numbering roughly 1 to 10 million yielded some 520,000 cDNA molecules. MiXCR, run by TCRdb on the PCR reads, gives a single entry per CDR3 protein. Among hundreds of thousands of distinct CDR3 sequences listed, 30% were seen once. The source material was blood. J is TRBJ2-7 and V is TRBV29-1, with D maybe TRBD1 (5 bases). The clonotype comes from a girl aged 10-17 years with multiple sclerosis. CDR3 nucleotide sequence: TGCAGCGTTGAACAGGACACCCCCTACGAGCAGTACTTC. Translation: CSVEQDTPYEQYF.